This T cell receptor (beta chain) originates from a study of beta chain features in type 1 diabetes. Background on the study: The patients were much like the healthy donors in age, gender and cell yields. The study, taken as a whole, reports: Moderate but significant shortening of TCRB CDR3s was recorded in all four CD4+ subsets from Type 1 diabetes patients. Within the patient group, naive, central memory and Treg TCRB repertoires appeared more similar to each other than within healthy donors.

Reverse transcribing all isolated RNA meant expressed TCRB transcripts were sequenced. Using immunoSEQ multiplex PCR, the repertoire was profiled, and TCRdb retains in-frame clones only, with some absent. The sample has 550,000 to 850,000 clones, around an eighth seen once. It was via CD45RO/CCR7/CD25/CD127/CD95/CD27 that CD4+ naive, central memory, regulatory and stem cell-like memory cells were sorted. The CDR3 totals 19 residues. This clone was seen only a few times. Antigen: not known. Sequenced sample: naive CD4+ T cells from blood. The chain joins TRBV21-1 to TRBJ2-1; TRBD2 is the table's D call, not checked against the DNA. TRBV21-1 is listed as a pseudogene. The sequence derives from a man aged 18 to 30 with type 1 diabetes. The chain's CDR3 is CASSKGGTTKTQSYNEQFF. The CDR3 DNA is TGTGCCAGCAGCAAAGGAGGGACTACCAAAACTCAATCCTACAATGAGCAGTTCTTC.